Below, 26 T cell receptor beta chains from the same sample are listed, as sequenced in a study of blood T cell repertoires in COVID-19 (dated by TCRdb to about 2020). Library preparation used the immunoSEQ multiplex PCR assay. Entries here come from immuneACCESS through TCRdb and include only in-frame sequences with V and J called. Some clones fail to appear in such tables; in the studies checked, an unresolved V gene covers under half of the shortfall, and the cause of the remainder is unknown. The sample table shows roughly 440,000 clones, and 88% are seen once. Roughly 12% of the sample is in the top ten clones. Input material: peripheral blood. All receptors derive from a woman aged 45-65 years with COVID-19, enrolled during active disease.

The V and J genes are TRBV6-5 and TRBJ2-5; TRBD1 aligns across 9 bases. This CDR3 is 14 amino acids long. From germline, CDR1 is MNHEY and CDR2 SVGAGI. V shed 5 bases, J shed 3 bases, and the junction held 4 bases outside the gene matches. The CDR3 DNA reads as TGTGCCAGCAGTCCGACAGGGGGGGAAGAGACCCAGTACTTC. Translation gives CASSPTGGEETQYF.

V usage is TRBV5-6 and J usage is TRBJ1-1, with 8 positions matching TRBD1. With 3 bases clipped from V and 1 base from J, the junction kept 5 bases outside the gene matches. The CDR3 is 15 amino acids. The germline gives CDR1 SGHDT, CDR2 YYEEEE. This CDR3 is CASSWVDRENTEAFF. CDR3 sequence (DNA): TGTGCCAGCAGCTGGGTGGACAGGGAGAACACTGAAGCTTTCTTT.

The chain is built from TRBV28 and TRBJ1-5; the D gene is possibly TRBD1 (6 bases). The CDR3 runs 15 residues. CDR1 is MDHEN, CDR2 SYDVKM, per germline. The V gene lost 2 bases and the J gene lost 5 bases, with 13 bases spanning the gap. CDR3 coding DNA: TGTGCCAGCAGTTTAAGAGACAGGTTCCATCAGCCCCAGCATTTT. This encodes CASSLRDRFHQPQHF.

The V call is TRBV12-3 or TRBV12-4, the J call TRBJ1-2, with 8 bases matching TRBD1. This CDR3 has 13 residues. Trimming cost V 6 bases and J 8 bases; bases outside gene matches: 8. The CDR3 DNA reads TGTGCCAGCAGCTTGGACAGGGTAGGCGGCTACACCTTC. Encoded protein: CASSLDRVGGYTF.

The V gene is TRBV2, the J gene TRBJ1-1; D uncertain. Germline CDR1 and CDR2: SNHLY and FYNNEI. There are 13 residues in the CDR3. Trimming shortened V by 1 base and J by 4 bases, and 7 bases separated the two germline ends. CDR3 nucleotide sequence: TGTGCCAGCAGTGAAGGAAGGAGCACTGAAGCTTTCTTT. As protein: CASSEGRSTEAFF.

A note on this clone: The same CDR3 also results from other DNA sequences found in this sample. Written as DNA, the CDR3 is TGTGCCAGCAGTTTAGGTCTGAGCTCCTCTGGAAACACCATATATTTT. This translates into CASSLGLSSSGNTIYF. This sequence joins TRBV28 and TRBJ1-3, with D uncertain. With 2 bases removed from V and 0 bases from J, the gap between germline ends came to 11 bases. Germline CDR1 reads MDHEN; CDR2 reads SYDVKM. There are 16 residues in the CDR3.

The V and J genes are TRBV20-1 and TRBJ2-3; 11 positions agree with TRBD2. From germline, CDR1 is DFQATT and CDR2 SNEGSKA (reference sequence). This CDR3 has 12 residues. Germline trimming cut 3 bases from V and 10 bases from J; bases unmatched to any gene: 3. The chain's CDR3 is CSASRLAGSQYF. CDR3 DNA sequence: TGCAGTGCTAGTCGACTAGCGGGATCGCAGTATTTT.

The chain couples TRBV18 to TRBJ1-1; TRBD1 matches at 10 bases. CDR1 and CDR2 from the germline V gene are KGHSH and LQKENI. V trimming: 1 base; J trimming: 4 bases; junction bases outside the gene matches: 0. The CDR3 covers 14 residues. The CDR3 DNA reads TGTGCCAGCTCACCACGACAGGGGGCCACTGAAGCTTTCTTT. This sequence encodes CASSPRQGATEAFF.

The chain employs TRBV11-2 and TRBJ2-1; possibly TRBD2 for D (7 bases). Germline V gene data show CDR1 as SGHAT and CDR2 as FQNNGV. V lost 9 bases and J lost 6, with 21 bases in between. There are 15 residues in the CDR3. CDR3: CASRTVGGRFNEQFF. The CDR3, as DNA: TGTGCCAGTAGGACAGTGGGGGGGAGGTTCAATGAGCAGTTCTTC.

This clone occurred once. This sequence joins TRBV5-1 and TRBJ1-2; TRBD1 matches at 7 bases. This CDR3 is built from 16 residues. V lost 4 bases and J lost 8; bases outside the gene matches: 17. Germline CDR1 and CDR2: SGHRS and YFSETQ. CDR3 DNA sequence: TGCGCCAGCAGCCCCTCGACGGGACAGTCCCCGGGGGGCTACACCTTC. Translation gives CASSPSTGQSPGGYTF.

CDR3 bases: TGTGCCTGGAGTGTAGGGTCCGGGATGGCAGCTTTCTTT. Translated, it gives CAWSVGSGMAAFF. This chain joins TRBV30 and TRBJ1-1, with D unclear. CDR3 length: 13 residues. V was shortened by 0 bases and J by 10 bases, with 15 bases between the two germline ends. Germline CDR1 and CDR2: GTSNPN and SVGIG (reference sequence).

V gene TRBV5-1 combines with J gene TRBJ2-1; 15 positions match TRBD2. The trim removed 1 base at V and 6 bases at J, leaving 2 bases unmatched. Germline V CDR1 and CDR2: SGHRS, YFSETQ. The CDR3 runs 16 residues. The DNA for the CDR3 is TGCGCCAGCAGCTTGAGGACTAGCGGGGGGGCCAATGAGCAGTTCTTC. It translates to CASSLRTSGGANEQFF.

The gene calls are TRBV6-1 and TRBJ1-6; tentative D call: TRBD1 (6 bases). Germline loops: CDR1 MNHNS, CDR2 SASEGT. The V and J ends lost 3 bases and 8 bases respectively, with 11 bases between them. The length of the CDR3 is 14 residues. CDR3 nucleotides: TGTGCCAGCAGTGACAGACACAGGGATTCACCCCTCCACTTT. It yields the protein CASSDRHRDSPLHF.

The chain joins TRBV27 to TRBJ1-6, with unresolved D. The CDR3 has 13 amino acids. Trimming removed 8 bases at V and 7 bases at J, with 12 bases between. Per the germline V gene, CDR1 is MNHEY and CDR2 is SMNVEV (reference sequence). The CDR3 DNA reads TGTGCCAGCTCTTGGGGAGTAAATTCACCCCTCCACTTT. Its protein product is CASSWGVNSPLHF.

This rearrangement joins TRBV27 to TRBJ2-7, with D uncertain. The CDR3 is 14 residues long. Trimming left V 8 bases short and J 2 bases short, with 16 bases between. The germline CDR1 and CDR2 sequences are MNHEY and SMNVEV (reference sequence). CDR3 DNA: TGTGCCAGCGGAGTTAGCCAGAATACCTACGAGCAGTACTTC. Translated: CASGVSQNTYEQYF.

The V and J genes are TRBV10-3 and TRBJ2-7, with unresolved D. V was shortened by 4 bases and J by 3 bases, with 7 bases between the two germline ends. Germline CDR1 and CDR2: ENHRY and SYGVKD. CDR3 size: 12 residues. CDR3 coding DNA: TGTGCCATCAGTGCAAGAGGCTACGAGCAGTACTTC. This encodes CAISARGYEQYF.

V and J are TRBV5-6 and TRBJ1-6; possibly TRBD1 for D (5 bases). The germline V gene has CDR1 SGHDT and CDR2 YYEEEE. The CDR3 loop spans 13 amino acids. The ends were cut back, 1 base at V and 12 bases at J, with 11 bases in the middle. DNA of the CDR3: TGTGCCAGCAGCTTGTTAAGGGGCGGACCCCTCCACTTT. Amino acids: CASSLLRGGPLHF.

The CDR3 loop reads CATSGRTSGGDPYNEQFF. In DNA form, the CDR3 reads TGTGCCACCAGCGGAAGGACTAGCGGGGGCGACCCCTACAATGAGCAGTTCTTC. V and J are TRBV15 and TRBJ2-1; 13 nucleotides agree with TRBD2. J lost 2 bases, V lost 5 bases, and 9 bases had no gene match. The CDR3 totals 18 residues. Germline V gene sequence: CDR1 LNHNV, CDR2 YYDKDF (reference sequence).

V gene TRBV19 combines with J gene TRBJ2-7; 8 bases agree with TRBD1. Germline assignment: CDR1 LNHDA and CDR2 SQIVND (reference sequence). CDR3 size: 14 residues. Trimming took 3 bases from V and 3 from J; bases not matched to a gene: 4. Here the CDR3 reads CASSITQGVYEQYF. CDR3 nucleotide sequence: TGTGCCAGTAGTATTACACAGGGGGTCTACGAGCAGTACTTC.

This clone was counted a single time. The chain carries TRBV29-1 and TRBJ2-2, with D possibly TRBD1 on 5 matching bases. The CDR3 runs 12 residues. V lost 5 bases and J 6 bases, leaving 10 bases between the germline ends. Germline CDR1 reads SQVTM; CDR2 reads ANQGSEA. The CDR3 DNA follows: TGCAGCGTTTACAAAGGGGCCGGGGAGCTGTTTTTT. Translated, it gives CSVYKGAGELFF.

This chain uses TRBV18 with TRBJ1-1; D gene ambiguous. With 3 bases removed from V and 5 bases from J, the gap between germline ends came to 7 bases. Germline V gives CDR1 KGHSH, CDR2 LQKENI. CDR3 length: 12 amino acids. The CDR3 DNA reads as TGTGCCAGCTCACCCACGGAGACTGAAGCTTTCTTT. The encoded protein is CASSPTETEAFF.

Concerning this clone itself: The identical CDR3 is also encoded by other nucleotide sequences in the sample. The CDR3 DNA follows: TGTGCCAGCTCACGGGGAGACACTGAAGCTTTCTTT. Amino acids: CASSRGDTEAFF. The genes are TRBV18 and TRBJ1-1, with unresolved D. The germline CDR1 and CDR2 sequences are KGHSH and LQKENI. The CDR3 length is 12 residues. With 4 bases removed from V and 3 bases from J, the gap between germline ends came to 6 bases.

The CDR3 DNA follows: TGTGCCAGCAGCTTGGGGGGACAGGGGGCGAGGGGCTACACCTTC. It specifies CASSLGGQGARGYTF. The V call is TRBV5-4, the J call TRBJ1-2; TRBD1 matches 12 bases. J was trimmed by 8 bases and V by 0 bases; bases with no gene match: 5. The CDR3 has 15 amino acids. CDR1 and CDR2 (germline): SGHNT, YYREEE (reference sequence). The full variable domain, its missing parts supplied by reference TRBV5-4 and TRBJ1-2, is ETGVTQSPTHLIKTRGQQVTLRCSSQSGHNTVSWYQQALGQGPQFIFQYYREEENGRGNFPPRFSGLQFPNYSSELNVNALELDDSALYLCASSLGGQGARGYTFGSGTRLTVV.

The chain links TRBV4-1 to TRBJ2-3; D might be TRBD2 (6 bases). The V gene's germline CDR1 is MGHRA and CDR2 YSYEKL. The CDR3 consists of 15 residues. The V gene lost 1 base and the J gene lost 5 bases, with 13 bases spanning the gap. The CDR3 bases are TGCGCCAGCAGCCAAGTAGGGACTGCTAGAGATACGCAGTATTTT. Protein: CASSQVGTARDTQYF.

The CDR3 region is CASRPGRGNTGELFF. Written as DNA, the CDR3 is TGTGCCAGCAGACCGGGGAGGGGGAACACCGGGGAGCTGTTTTTT. The chain carries TRBV5-6 and TRBJ2-2; 7 bases fit TRBD2. J was trimmed by 1 base and V by 5 bases; bases with no gene match: 5. The length of the CDR3 is 15 residues. Germline V gene data show CDR1 as SGHDT and CDR2 as YYEEEE.

The chain couples TRBV7-9 to TRBJ1-2; D is undetermined. CDR3 length: 14 amino acids. The germline V gene has CDR1 SEHNR and CDR2 FQNEAQ (reference sequence). Trimming shortened V by 4 bases and J by 4 bases, and 13 bases separated the two germline ends. CDR3 sequence reads: CASSSSGGSYGYTF. In DNA, the CDR3 is TGTGCCAGCAGCTCGAGTGGAGGGTCCTATGGCTACACCTTC.